The clone carrying this T cell receptor (beta chain) was recorded a few times. This entry comes from a study of blood T cell repertoires in COVID-19. Study information: Samples taken during acute and convalescent COVID-19 were collected in the United States, Italy and Spain. Sources were T cells, B-cell-depleted T cells, or PBMCs; the material itself was cDNA or gDNA.

Germline-derived CDR1 and CDR2 are SNHLY and FYNNEI. Trimming pared 2 bases from V and 8 bases from J, leaving 15 bases between. The CDR3 is 15 residues long. Authors' analysis steps: Estimates of nucleated cell counts were drawn from the amplification of reference gene primers. Data came from immunoSEQ multiplex PCR; TCRdb stores just in-frame clones and leaves some out. V and J calls plus clone size are reproduced from that table; the DNA served to infer D and trimming. The profile shows 60,000 to 65,000 clones, 70% to 80% of them singletons. V and J are TRBV2 and TRBJ2-2; tentatively, D is TRBD2 (5 bases). The receptor's source is a man aged 55 to 69 with acute or convalescent COVID-19. The sample was peripheral blood. CDR3: CASSERGPERGELFF. The CDR3 nucleotides are TGTGCCAGCAGTGAACGGGGTCCGGAGAGGGGGGAGCTGTTTTTT. The full variable domain, its missing parts supplied by reference TRBV2 and TRBJ2-2, is EPEVTQTPSHQVTQMGQEVILRCVPISNHLYFYWYRQILGQKVEFLVSFYNNEISEKSEIFDDQFSVERPDGSNFTLKIRSTKLEDSAMYFCASSERGPERGELFFGEGSRLTVL.